This passage covers 20 T cell receptor beta chains from one sample sequenced in a study of blood T cells in healthy people across ages. Primed by a sample-barcoded 5' primer and a J-beta primer mix, a second PCR proceeded for 7 to 11 cycles. TCRdb used MiXCR to reprocess the 5' RACE reads, holding one entry per CDR3 protein. The data contain about a million distinct CDR3 sequences, roughly 43% of them singletons. Input material: blood. The receptors derive from a young man in good health.

The rearrangement uses TRBV7-2 and TRBJ2-4, with 9 bases aligning to TRBD2. Germline CDR1 is SGHTA and CDR2 is FQGNSA. This CDR3 has 16 amino acids. Losses at the gene ends were 4 bases for V and 13 bases for J; bases not matched to a gene: 17. The CDR3 sequence is CASSSAGRGLACEQYF. Written as DNA, the CDR3 is TGTGCCAGCAGCTCAGCCGGCCGGGGACTAGCTTGTGAGCAGTACTTC.

The J gene is TRBJ1-5, the V gene TRBV6-4, with unresolved D. The CDR3 consists of 14 residues. Germline V gene data show CDR1 as MRHNA and CDR2 as SNTAGT. V lost 4 bases, J lost 3 bases, and 10 bases lay in between. This chain's CDR3 is CASSVGLTNQPQHF. As DNA, the CDR3 is TGTGCCAGCAGTGTAGGACTGACCAATCAGCCCCAGCATTTT.

The table lists this clonotype with a few counts. The chain joins TRBV4-1 to TRBJ2-3; 14 positions agree with TRBD2. The CDR3 has 16 residues. The trim removed 6 bases at V and 5 bases at J, leaving 7 bases unmatched. CDR1 is MGHRA and CDR2 is YSYEKL in the germline V gene. CDR3 sequence: CASRRTGTSGRDTQYF. As DNA, the CDR3 is TGCGCCAGCAGAAGGACCGGGACTAGCGGGAGAGATACGCAGTATTTT.

In this sample, this clonotype turned up once. The CDR3, as DNA: TGTGCCAGCAGCTGGACCGGGACAGGGCACTACGAGCAGTACTTC. Residues: CASSWTGTGHYEQYF. The chain recombines TRBV7-2 with TRBJ2-7; TRBD1 matches at 9 bases. CDR1 is SGHTA and CDR2 is FQGNSA in the germline V gene. CDR3 size: 15 residues. V lost 4 bases and J lost 3; bases outside the gene matches: 7.

This clonotype was found once. This chain joins TRBV9 and TRBJ1-1; tentatively, D is TRBD1 (5 bases). Germline-derived CDR1 and CDR2 are SGDLS and YYNGEE. This CDR3 region has 15 residues. Trimming pared 4 bases from V and 6 bases from J, leaving 19 bases between. DNA for the CDR3: TGTGCCAGCAGCACACTCACACTGGGGCAGGCTGAAGCTTTCTTT. It specifies CASSTLTLGQAEAFF.

The chain couples TRBV9 to TRBJ2-7, with 12 bases matching TRBD2. The germline CDR1 and CDR2 sequences are SGDLS and YYNGEE. V shed 0 bases, J shed 2 bases, and the junction held 3 bases outside the gene matches. There are 16 residues in the CDR3. CDR3 sequence: CASSVGASGGAYEQYF. The CDR3, as DNA: TGTGCCAGCAGCGTAGGTGCTAGCGGGGGGGCCTACGAGCAGTACTTC. The whole variable domain, remainder taken from reference TRBV9 and TRBJ2-7, is DSGVTQTPKHLITATGQRVTLRCSPRSGDLSVYWYQQSLDQGLQFLIQYYNGEERAKGNILERFSAQQFPDLHSELNLSSLELGDSALYFCASSVGASGGAYEQYFGPGTRLTVT.

This clonotype was counted between two and nine times. The V and J genes are TRBV6-2 or TRBV6-3 and TRBJ2-2; 14 bases map to TRBD2. With V trimmed by 6 bases and J by 0 bases, 12 bases remained unmatched. The CDR3 totals 20 residues. Germline CDR1 MNHEY, CDR2 SVGEGT. This CDR3 is CASRTLPGLAGDSNTGELFF. Written as DNA, the CDR3 is TGTGCCAGCAGAACCCTTCCGGGACTAGCGGGGGACTCGAACACCGGGGAGCTGTTTTTT.

V and J are TRBV6-1 and TRBJ1-1; D is undetermined. This CDR3 spans 15 amino acids. Deletions cut 7 bases from V and 0 bases from J, with 15 bases between. The germline gives CDR1 MNHNS, CDR2 SASEGT. The CDR3 region is CASTEEARVNTEAFF. CDR3 in DNA: TGTGCCAGCACTGAGGAAGCTAGGGTGAACACTGAAGCTTTCTTT.

This CDR3 reads CASSYSRNEQYF. CDR3 nucleotides: TGTGCCAGCAGTTACTCGAGAAACGAGCAGTACTTC. The chain links TRBV6-5 to TRBJ2-7; no clear D gene. Germline values: CDR1 MNHEY, CDR2 SVGAGI. The germline V and J ends were trimmed by 0 bases and 5 bases, with 5 bases remaining between them. This CDR3 region has 12 residues.

This clonotype has just a few counts. The chain recombines TRBV4-1 with TRBJ1-6; maybe TRBD1 (6 bases). This CDR3 has 15 residues. Germline CDR1 and CDR2: MGHRA and YSYEKL. Trimming took off 0 bases at V and 5 bases at J, with 8 bases between the two ends. This chain's CDR3 is CASSQDTGHNSPLHF. DNA for the CDR3: TGCGCCAGCAGCCAAGATACAGGGCATAATTCACCCCTCCACTTT.

The chain combines TRBV5-1 with TRBJ2-5; the D is unclear. The CDR3 is 15 amino acids. Germline assignment: CDR1 SGHRS and CDR2 YFSETQ. Trimming stripped 7 bases from V and 2 bases from J, with 18 bases between. The CDR3 DNA sequence: TGCGCCAGCCGTGGCGTTCTTGGGCGGCAAGAGACCCAGTACTTC. Protein: CASRGVLGRQETQYF. The full variable domain, its missing parts supplied by reference TRBV5-1 and TRBJ2-5, is KAGVTQTPRYLIKTRGQQVTLSCSPISGHRSVSWYQQTPGQGLQFLFEYFSETQRNKGNFPGRFSGRQFSNSRSEMNVSTLELGDSALYLCASRGVLGRQETQYFGPGTRLLVL.

This chain joins TRBV6-1 and TRBJ2-1, with D hard to call. CDR3 size: 14 residues. V was trimmed by 2 bases and J by 3 bases, leaving 8 bases between them. The germline V gene encodes CDR1 MNHNS and CDR2 SASEGT. The CDR3 coding sequence is TGTGCCAGCAGTGAATTGGCTAGCTACAATGAGCAGTTCTTC. This encodes CASSELASYNEQFF.

J is TRBJ1-5 and V is TRBV12-3 or TRBV12-4; D not resolved. The CDR3 spans 13 residues. V gave up 5 bases and J gave up 4 bases, with 9 bases separating them. CDR3 nucleotides: TGTGCCAGCAGTGGCGCCAGGAATCAGCCCCAGCATTTT. It codes for CASSGARNQPQHF.

V usage is TRBV20-1 and J usage is TRBJ2-1; 12 bases are a match to TRBD1. Matching the DNA end better, TRBJ2-7 makes the J call doubtful. Germline lookup yields CDR1 DFQATT and CDR2 SNEGSKA (reference sequence). CDR3 size: 18 residues. The DNA for the CDR3 is TGCAGTGCTCTCGGGACAGGGGGCCCCCAAGATACCTACAATGAGCAGTACTTC. Translated: CSALGTGGPQDTYNEQYF.

This clonotype appeared a few times. The chain recombines TRBV3-1 with TRBJ1-6; D unclear. Germline V gene sequence: CDR1 LGHDT, CDR2 YNNKEL (reference sequence). The CDR3 spans 14 residues. Trimming shortened V by 4 bases and J by 7 bases, and 11 bases separated the two germline ends. In DNA, the CDR3 is TGTGCCAGCAGCCTAAATTTGTTGAATTCACCCCTCCACTTT. Translating gives CASSLNLLNSPLHF.

The chain is built from TRBV29-1 and TRBJ2-7, with D uncertain. V was pared by 5 bases and J by 6 bases, with 23 bases between. The CDR3 length is 15 residues. Germline CDR1 reads SQVTM; CDR2 reads ANQGSEA. The CDR3: CSVLPIPTEFGEQYF. The CDR3 bases are TGCAGCGTTCTTCCGATACCGACGGAGTTTGGCGAGCAGTACTTC.

This rearrangement joins TRBV4-1 to TRBJ2-3; no clear D gene. Germline values: CDR1 MGHRA, CDR2 YSYEKL. Trimming pared 1 base from V and 4 bases from J, leaving 6 bases between. The CDR3 covers 13 residues. The CDR3 nucleotides read TGCGCCAGCAGCCAAGCCTTTCCAGATACGCAGTATTTT. Amino acids: CASSQAFPDTQYF.

Concerning this clonotype itself: A read error may produce the germline difference seen at one junction end. The chain carries TRBV9 and TRBJ1-2; 7 bases agree with TRBD1. CDR3 size: 15 residues. The germline V gene encodes CDR1 SGDLS and CDR2 YYNGEE. The CDR3 reads CASSTETGPAYGYAF. The CDR3 DNA follows: TGTGCCAGCAGCACTGAGACAGGGCCAGCCTATGGCTACGCCTTC.

This chain links TRBV3-1 with TRBJ2-7; D remains unclear. Germline values: CDR1 LGHDT, CDR2 YNNKEL (reference sequence). The V and J ends lost 5 bases and 5 bases respectively, with 10 bases between them. The length of the CDR3 is 12 residues. Here the CDR3 DNA reads TGTGCCAGCAGCACACATCCTAACGAGCAGTACTTC. Translation gives CASSTHPNEQYF.

This chain uses TRBV4-2 with TRBJ1-5; no clear D. The CDR3 is 14 residues long. Trimming took off 0 bases at V and 2 bases at J, with 5 bases between the two ends. Germline V gene lookup returns CDR1 LGHNA and CDR2 YNFKEQ. CDR3 residues: CASSQDWGNQPQHF. CDR3 in DNA: TGTGCCAGCAGCCAAGATTGGGGCAATCAGCCCCAGCATTTT.